Following are 30 T cell receptor beta chains from one sample sequenced in a study of T cell repertoires in cytomegalovirus infection. These receptors have no known antigen. A single record per CDR3 protein comes from TCRdb applying MiXCR to the reads. The data hold a few hundred thousand distinct CDR3 sequences, with roughly 34% observed a single time. Source: cultured PBMCs, taken from culture after CMV antigen stimulation. All receptors come from a human donor in good health (CMV status not recorded). Some clones in this sample may be carry-over from other donors' samples.

The chain links TRBV7-8 to TRBJ1-2, with D tentatively TRBD1 (6 bases). The germline V and J ends were trimmed by 4 bases and 3 bases, with 15 bases remaining between them. There are 15 residues in the CDR3. CDR1 is SGHVS, CDR2 FQNEAQ, per germline. The CDR3 bases are TGTGCCAGCAGCTCCCGACAGGCAGGGGACTATGGCTACACCTTC. Translating it yields CASSSRQAGDYGYTF.

The rearrangement joins TRBV30 to TRBJ2-7, with TRBD2 matching over 7 bases. Germline CDR1 and CDR2: GTSNPN and SVGIG (reference sequence). V dropped 0 bases and J dropped 5; count of bases not matched to a gene: 10. This CDR3 contains 15 residues. CDR3 loop: CAWSVPRGEVHEQYF. In DNA, the CDR3 is TGTGCCTGGAGTGTACCCCGGGGGGAGGTCCACGAGCAGTACTTC. The complete variable domain, with remaining parts taken from reference TRBV30 and TRBJ2-7, reads SQTIHQWPATLVQPVGSPLSLECTVEGTSNPNLYWYRQAAGRGLQLLFYSVGIGQISSEVPQNLSASRPQDRQFILSSKKLLLSDSGFYLCAWSVPRGEVHEQYFGPGTRLTVT.

This clonotype was detected ten times or more. This chain joins TRBV7-8 and TRBJ2-7; 12 nucleotides align to TRBD2. The ends lost 5 bases at V and 1 base at J; junction bases unmatched: 12. The germline V gene encodes CDR1 SGHVS and CDR2 FQNEAQ. The CDR3 consists of 18 residues. CDR3 nucleotide sequence: TGTGCCAGCAGCCCCCAGGCTAGCGGGAGGGCCGGATCCTACGAGCAGTACGTC. This sequence encodes CASSPQASGRAGSYEQYV.

The chain joins TRBV14 to TRBJ2-1; D possibly corresponds to TRBD1 (6 bases). The CDR3 has 17 amino acids. Trimming stripped 3 bases from V and 0 bases from J, with 15 bases between. Germline V gene lookup returns CDR1 SGHDN and CDR2 FVKESK. This chain's CDR3 is CASSHFSGDRSYNEQFF. DNA of the CDR3: TGTGCCAGCAGCCATTTTTCAGGGGACCGCTCCTACAATGAGCAGTTCTTC. Variable domain in full (rest from reference TRBV14 and TRBJ2-1): EAGVTQFPSHSVIEKGQTVTLRCDPISGHDNLYWYRRVMGKEIKFLLHFVKESKQDESGMPNNRFLAERTGGTYSTLKVQPAELEDSGVYFCASSHFSGDRSYNEQFFGPGTRLTVL.

This clonotype was found a few times. The chain combines TRBV7-8 with TRBJ2-3; D is unresolved. CDR1 SGHVS and CDR2 FQNEAQ come from the germline V gene. The length of the CDR3 is 18 residues. V was cut by 6 bases and J by 2 bases, with 24 bases left in between. In nucleotides, the CDR3 is TGTGCCAGCAGTCCACCGTACTCGTCCATACGAACCACAGATACGCAGTATTTT. This translates into CASSPPYSSIRTTDTQYF.

This clonotype was detected only a few times. The chain carries TRBV5-1 and TRBJ1-6, with TRBD1 as a possible D gene (5 bases). The CDR3 runs to 14 residues. V was cut by 4 bases and J by 6 bases, with 11 bases left in between. Germline V gene data show CDR1 as SGHRS and CDR2 as YFSETQ. The CDR3 spells CASSGGTTNSPLHF. Written as DNA, the CDR3 is TGCGCCAGCAGCGGGGGGACTACTAATTCACCCCTCCACTTT.

The chain combines TRBV6-2 or TRBV6-3 with TRBJ2-7; possibly TRBD2 for D (5 bases). CDR1 is MNHEY and CDR2 is SVGEGT in the germline V gene. This CDR3 has 15 amino acids. V was pared by 7 bases and J by 0 bases, with 16 bases between. The CDR3 DNA sequence: TGTGCCAGCACCCAGAGCGGCTCCGGCTCCTACGAGCAGTACTTC. It yields the protein CASTQSGSGSYEQYF.

This sequence joins TRBV20-1 and TRBJ1-2; the D gene is possibly TRBD1 (5 bases). The V end lost 0 bases, the J end lost 12 bases, and 20 bases lay between the germline ends. The germline gives CDR1 DFQATT, CDR2 SNEGSKA (reference sequence). The CDR3 covers 14 residues. The CDR3 sequence is CSARDALFGTSDTF. DNA for the CDR3: TGCAGTGCTAGAGACGCCCTCTTCGGGACCTCCGACACCTTC.

This clonotype was seen repeatedly, ten times or more. The chain links TRBV29-1 to TRBJ2-2; no clear D gene. V shed 3 bases and J shed 4 bases, with 3 bases lying between them. CDR1 is SQVTM and CDR2 is ANQGSEA in the germline V gene. The CDR3 runs to 11 residues. The CDR3 coding sequence is TGCAGCGTTGAGCTCACCGGGGAGCTGTTTTTT. Amino acid sequence: CSVELTGELFF.

This chain connects TRBV20-1 to TRBJ2-3; D is undetermined. Germline assignment: CDR1 DFQATT and CDR2 SNEGSKA (reference sequence). V was trimmed by 8 bases and J by 3 bases, leaving 15 bases between them. The CDR3 extends over 13 amino acids. CDR3 nucleotide sequence: TGCAGTAATACCCCGGTAGATACAGATACGCAGTATTTT. Translating it yields CSNTPVDTDTQYF.

This chain connects TRBV28 to TRBJ2-1, with TRBD2 matching over 10 bases. The CDR3 contains 14 residues. Germline assignment: CDR1 MDHEN and CDR2 SYDVKM. V gave up 5 bases and J gave up 9 bases; unmatched junction bases: 7. CDR3 DNA: TGTGCCAGCAGTACAAGCGGGAGGGCCCGTGAGCAGTTCTTC. This encodes CASSTSGRAREQFF.

In this sample, this clonotype turned up a few times. The V call is TRBV12-3 or TRBV12-4, the J call TRBJ1-2; D gene uncertain. V gave up 11 bases and J gave up 4 bases, with 8 bases separating them. The CDR3 sequence is 10 residues long. The CDR3, as DNA: TGTGCCCCGCCCTCCTATGGCTACACCTTC. This codes for CAPPSYGYTF.

The CDR3: CSARAGTAQPPQHF. CDR3 nucleotides: TGCAGTGCTAGAGCCGGGACAGCCCAACCGCCCCAGCATTTT. The V call is TRBV20-1, the J call TRBJ1-5; 7 positions match TRBD1. CDR1 is DFQATT and CDR2 is SNEGSKA in the germline V gene (reference sequence). Losses at the gene ends were 1 base for V and 9 bases for J; bases not matched to a gene: 9. The length of the CDR3 is 14 residues.

The chain combines TRBV28 with TRBJ1-5; D perhaps matches TRBD1 (6 bases). Germline V CDR1 and CDR2: MDHEN, SYDVKM. This CDR3 has 13 amino acids. With 8 bases removed from V and 4 bases from J, the gap between germline ends came to 12 bases. CDR3 protein: CASVWTVNQPQHF. The CDR3 bases are TGTGCCAGCGTTTGGACAGTAAATCAGCCCCAGCATTTT.

This clonotype has only a few counts. J is TRBJ1-5 and V is TRBV20-1; no clear D. Germline CDR1 reads DFQATT; CDR2 reads SNEGSKA (reference sequence). Trimming left V 1 base short and J 3 bases short, with 7 bases between. The CDR3 has 13 residues. The CDR3, as DNA: TGCAGTGCTAGAGCCCAGGACAATCAGCCCCAGCATTTT. Its protein product is CSARAQDNQPQHF.

This chain uses TRBV29-1 with TRBJ2-1; 7 bases are a match to TRBD2. Trimming removed 4 bases from V and 5 bases from J; junction bases left unmatched: 11. Per germline, CDR1 SQVTM and CDR2 ANQGSEA. The CDR3 has 15 residues. CDR3 in amino acids: CSVGVGGSVNNEQFF. The CDR3 DNA sequence: TGCAGCGTTGGGGTAGGCGGGAGCGTAAACAATGAGCAGTTCTTC.

This clonotype was found a few times. This chain connects TRBV20-1 to TRBJ1-5; D is unclear. This CDR3 region has 15 residues. The V gene's germline CDR1 is DFQATT and CDR2 SNEGSKA (reference sequence). V lost 4 bases, J lost 1 base, and 14 bases lay in between. CDR3 bases: TGCAGTGCTACGAGGGCGATTGGGAGCAATCAGCCCCAGCATTTT. As protein: CSATRAIGSNQPQHF.

This clonotype was detected only a few times. The V gene is TRBV27, the J gene TRBJ2-1, with TRBD2 identical over 14 bases. With 4 bases clipped from V and 9 bases from J, the junction kept 5 bases outside the gene matches. Germline V gene data show CDR1 as MNHEY and CDR2 as SMNVEV (reference sequence). The CDR3 has 15 residues. The CDR3 loop is CASSSRLAGGREQFF. The CDR3 bases are TGTGCCAGCAGTTCCCGACTAGCGGGAGGGCGTGAGCAGTTCTTC.

In this sample, this clonotype is medium-sized. This chain joins TRBV7-9 and TRBJ2-5; D perhaps matches TRBD2 (6 bases). The CDR3 is 16 residues long. Per germline, CDR1 SEHNR and CDR2 FQNEAQ (reference sequence). V was pared by 5 bases and J by 2 bases, with 18 bases between. The CDR3 nucleotides are TGTGCCAGCAGCCTCACGGGACTGCGGGGACAAGAGACCCAGTACTTC. This encodes CASSLTGLRGQETQYF. Based on the CDR3 plus reference TRBV7-9 and TRBJ2-5, the full variable domain is DTGVSQNPRHKITKRGQNVTFRCDPISEHNRLYWYRQTLGQGPEFLTYFQNEAQLEKSRLLSDRFSAERPKGSFSTLEIQRTEQGDSAMYLCASSLTGLRGQETQYFGPGTRLLVL.

In its sample, this clonotype was seen a few times. V gene TRBV28 combines with J gene TRBJ1-2, with no clear D. The ends were cut back, 7 bases at V and 8 bases at J, with 14 bases in the middle. The CDR3 consists of 12 residues. Germline V CDR1 and CDR2: MDHEN, SYDVKM. CDR3 sequence reads: CASTVVGGGYTF. The CDR3 nucleotides read TGTGCCAGCACCGTAGTGGGTGGGGGCTACACCTTC.

The chain couples TRBV12-3 or TRBV12-4 to TRBJ1-4, with TRBD1 matching over 7 bases. This CDR3 has 13 residues. Germline trimming cut 8 bases from V and 4 bases from J; bases unmatched to any gene: 4. CDR3 DNA: TGTGCCAGCCTCGACAGGGTTAATGAAAAACTGTTTTTT. Amino acids: CASLDRVNEKLFF.

The chain joins TRBV11-2 to TRBJ2-3; D is uncertain. The CDR3 has 12 amino acids. Germline V lookup: CDR1 SGHAT, CDR2 FQNNGV. V was clipped by 5 bases and J by 6 bases, with 9 bases between them. This CDR3 reads CASSHMGDTQYF. The CDR3 DNA follows: TGTGCCAGCAGCCATATGGGCGATACGCAGTATTTT.

The rearrangement links TRBV7-8 to TRBJ1-6; D gene unclear. Looked up from germline, CDR1 is SGHVS and CDR2 is FQNEAQ. V gave up 1 base and J gave up 7 bases, with 20 bases separating them. CDR3 length: 18 amino acids. Here the CDR3 DNA reads TGTGCCAGCAGCTTAGTGAAGGGCGGGTCGGTCCTCAATTCACCCCTCCACTTT. Its translation is CASSLVKGGSVLNSPLHF.

The chain combines TRBV29-1 with TRBJ1-3; no definite D call. V was cut by 6 bases and J by 0 bases, with 9 bases left in between. The CDR3 runs to 13 residues. From germline, CDR1 is SQVTM and CDR2 ANQGSEA. The CDR3 here is CSVYKSSGNTIYF. The CDR3 nucleotides are TGCAGCGTGTACAAGAGCTCTGGAAACACCATATATTTT.

The rearrangement links TRBV12-3 or TRBV12-4 to TRBJ2-1, with 9 bases that match TRBD2. Trimming took 6 bases from V and 6 from J; bases not matched to a gene: 6. The CDR3 runs to 14 residues. The CDR3 protein is CASRLAGPLNEQFF. The CDR3, as DNA: TGTGCCAGCAGGCTAGCGGGACCTCTCAATGAGCAGTTCTTC.

There are a few counts of this clonotype. This chain connects TRBV19 to TRBJ2-7; possibly TRBD1 or TRBD2 for D (5 bases each). This CDR3 region has 15 residues. Deletions cut 3 bases from V and 2 bases from J, with 14 bases between. Germline lookup yields CDR1 LNHDA and CDR2 SQIVND (reference sequence). CDR3 protein: CASSIQGEPTYEQYF. The DNA of the CDR3 is TGTGCCAGTAGTATTCAAGGGGAGCCAACCTACGAGCAGTACTTC.

V gene TRBV19 combines with J gene TRBJ1-1, with 9 bases matching TRBD1. With 9 bases clipped from V and 4 bases from J, the junction kept 3 bases outside the gene matches. Germline values: CDR1 LNHDA, CDR2 SQIVND (reference sequence). The CDR3 is 12 amino acids. Written as DNA, the CDR3 is TGTGCCAGCCGGGACAGGGTCACTGAAGCTTTCTTT. Its protein is CASRDRVTEAFF.

This clonotype has a handful of counts. The rearrangement links TRBV6-5 to TRBJ1-2, with D perhaps matching TRBD1 (6 bases). Germline CDR1 reads MNHEY; CDR2 reads SVGAGI. Trimming pared 5 bases from V and 2 bases from J, leaving 15 bases between. The CDR3 spans 15 residues. The CDR3 bases are TGTGCCAGCAGTACTCCGGACAGAAGGAACTATGGCTACACCTTC. It is translated as CASSTPDRRNYGYTF.

The V gene is TRBV18, the J gene TRBJ1-5; D call uncertain. V was clipped by 0 bases and J by 11 bases, with 20 bases between them. The CDR3 covers 16 residues. CDR1 KGHSH and CDR2 LQKENI come from the germline V gene. The DNA of the CDR3 is TGTGCCAGCTCACCACCCAATTCGGGGAGGGAAGGGTCCCAGCATTTT. Protein: CASSPPNSGREGSQHF.

The chain recombines TRBV20-1 with TRBJ2-6, with D hard to call. This CDR3 is built from 14 residues. V was shortened by 3 bases and J by 0 bases, with 6 bases between the two germline ends. The germline V gene has CDR1 DFQATT and CDR2 SNEGSKA (reference sequence). Written as DNA, the CDR3 is TGCAGTGCTAGCCCCTTCTCTGGGGCCAACGTCCTGACTTTC. This encodes CSASPFSGANVLTF.